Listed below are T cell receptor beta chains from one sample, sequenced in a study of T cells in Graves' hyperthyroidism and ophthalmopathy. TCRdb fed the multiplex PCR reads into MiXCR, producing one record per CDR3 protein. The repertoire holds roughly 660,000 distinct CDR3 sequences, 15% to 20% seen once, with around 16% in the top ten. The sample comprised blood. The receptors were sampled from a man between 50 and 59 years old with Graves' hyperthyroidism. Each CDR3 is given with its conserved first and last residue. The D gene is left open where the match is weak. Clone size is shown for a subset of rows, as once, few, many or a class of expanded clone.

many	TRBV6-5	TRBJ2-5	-	TGTGCCAGCAGTTACTCGATTGGACAGTACCAAGAGACCCAGTACTTC	CASSYSIGQYQETQYF
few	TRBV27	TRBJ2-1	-	TGTGCCAGCAGTTACGGTTCCCCCTACAATGAGCAGTTCTTC	CASSYGSPYNEQFF
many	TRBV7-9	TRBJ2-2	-	TGTGCCAGCAGCCAACGGGGCCGGGAGTTAGGCACCGGGGAGCTGTTTTTT	CASSQRGRELGTGELFF
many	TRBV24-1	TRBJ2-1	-	TGTGCCACCAGAGACACAAACTACAATGAGCAGTTCTTC	CATRDTNYNEQFF
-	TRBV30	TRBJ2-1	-	TGTGCCTGGAGTGTACAGAGAAATAATGAGCAGTTCTTC	CAWSVQRNNEQFF
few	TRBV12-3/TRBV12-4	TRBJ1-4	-	TGTGCCAGCAGGGCACAGGTGGGGGAAAAACTGTTTTTT	CASRAQVGEKLFF
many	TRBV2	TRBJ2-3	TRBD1	TGTGCCAGCAGTTATGACAGGGGAACAGATACGCAGTATTTT	CASSYDRGTDTQYF
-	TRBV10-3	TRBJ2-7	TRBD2	TGTGCCACCGAGACTAGCGGGAGGAGAAACGAGCAGTACTTC	CATETSGRRNEQYF
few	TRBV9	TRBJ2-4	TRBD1	TGTGCCAGCAGCGGGGGGACAGGGAAAAACATTCAGTACTTC	CASSGGTGKNIQYF
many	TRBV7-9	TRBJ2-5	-	TGTGCCAGCAGCGTAGCGGCACTCACGGGGGAGACCCAGTACTTC	CASSVAALTGETQYF
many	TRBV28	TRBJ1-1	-	TGTGCCAGCGGAGAAGGGACGGTGAACACTGAAGCTTTCTTT	CASGEGTVNTEAFF
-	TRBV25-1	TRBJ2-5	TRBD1	TGTGCCAGCAGTGAGGACAGGGGGCCTCCGGAGACCCAGTACTTC	CASSEDRGPPETQYF
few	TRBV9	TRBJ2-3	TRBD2	TGTGCCAGCAGTCCCGGGACTAGCGGGAGTCTGGGCACAGATACGCAGTATTTT	CASSPGTSGSLGTDTQYF
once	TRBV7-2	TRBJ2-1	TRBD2	TGTGCCAGCAGCTTAGCGGGGGGGTGGTACAATGAGCAGTTCTTC	CASSLAGGWYNEQFF